This is a list of T cell receptor beta chains from one sample in a study of cytomegalovirus exposure and HLA in healthy donors. The assay was immunoSEQ multiplex PCR, and TCRdb's table has in-frame clones only and misses some. Among 150,000 to 200,000 clones, about 80% were seen once, and the ten largest hold 1.3%. The sequenced material came from PBMCs. The source of these receptors is a woman aged 45-65 years in good health and CMV-seronegative. CDR3s include the opening cysteine and the closing phenylalanine or tryptophan. Each record gives: V gene, J gene, clone size, D gene, CDR3 DNA, CDR3 protein. The D gene is left open where the match is weak. A row's size may be missing; if present it is once, few, many or a size class.

>TRBV5-5|TRBJ2-7|-|-
TGTGCCAGCAGCTTGAGGGGACAAAGCTACGAGCAGTACTTC
CASSLRGQSYEQYF
>TRBV27|TRBJ1-1|-|TRBD1
TGTGCCAGCATCCCAACGGGACAGTTAAAACCCGAAGCTTTCTTT
CASIPTGQLKPEAFF
>TRBV7-8|TRBJ2-6|-|TRBD1
TGTGCCAGTGGACAGGGTCGGGCCAACGTCCTGACTTTC
CASGQGRANVLTF
>TRBV21-1|TRBJ2-5|-|-
TGTGCCAGCAGCAAAGGGTGGCAGGGCGACCAAGAGACCCAGTACTTC
CASSKGWQGDQETQYF
>TRBV4-2|TRBJ1-1|-|TRBD1
TGTGCCAGCAGCCGGGACAGGTTGAACACTGAAGCTTTCTTT
CASSRDRLNTEAFF
>TRBV9|TRBJ2-3|-|-
TGTGCCAGCAGCGTACTGCCAGGGTCGAGCACAGATACGCAGTATTTT
CASSVLPGSSTDTQYF
>TRBV28|TRBJ2-1|-|TRBD1
TGTGCCAGCAGCAGCCCCGGGACAGGGAGGTACAATGAGCAGTTCTTC
CASSSPGTGRYNEQFF
>TRBV27|TRBJ2-5|-|-
TGTGCCAGCAGTTTGGAGGGGCGAGAGACCCAGTACTTC
CASSLEGRETQYF
>TRBV2|TRBJ1-2|-|-
TGTGCCAGCAGTGAAGCGCGGAGGGGAGATGGCTACACCTTC
CASSEARRGDGYTF
>TRBV5-1|TRBJ2-1|-|-
TGCGCCAGCAGCTTTTCCTTACAGGGAGGGGAGCAGTTCTTC
CASSFSLQGGEQFF
>TRBV19|TRBJ2-1|-|TRBD2
TGTGCCAGTACGGACTGGGGCGGGAGGGCCAATGAGCAGTTCTTC
CASTDWGGRANEQFF
>TRBV18|TRBJ1-1|-|-
TGTGCCAGCTCACCCGGGGGGGTGGGAGCTGAAGCTTTCTTT
CASSPGGVGAEAFF
>TRBV7-2|TRBJ2-7|-|-
TGTGCCAGCAGCTCACAGGGAAAGCAGTACTTC
CASSSQGKQYF
>TRBV6-1|TRBJ2-7|-|TRBD2
TGTGCCAGCAGTGAAGGCCTAGCGGGAGTCCACGAGCAGTACTTC
CASSEGLAGVHEQYF
>TRBV11-3|TRBJ2-1|-|-
TGTGCCAGCAGCTTAACGAGGGATGGTTACAATGAGCAGTTCTTC
CASSLTRDGYNEQFF
>TRBV18|TRBJ2-1|few|-
TGTGCCAGCTCACCCGCCCATAGCTCCTACAATGAGCAGTTCTTC
CASSPAHSSYNEQFF
>TRBV27|TRBJ1-2|-|-
TGTGCCAGCAGAGCCATCGACCCTCTCTGGGAGGGCTACACCTTC
CASRAIDPLWEGYTF
>TRBV5-4|TRBJ2-6|-|TRBD2
TGTGCCAGCAGCTACGGAAGGACTAGACCCTCTGGGGCCAACGTCCTGACTTTC
CASSYGRTRPSGANVLTF
>TRBV5-4|TRBJ2-5|-|-
TGTGCCAGCAGCTTGGCCAGGAAGGAGACCCAGTACTTC
CASSLARKETQYF
>TRBV4-3|TRBJ1-2|-|-
TGCGCCAGCAGCTACGAGGGCTATGGCTACACCTTC
CASSYEGYGYTF
>TRBV4-1|TRBJ1-5|few|-
TGCGCCAGCAGCCAAGCGGGGGGAGTACTAGGGAATCAGCCCCAGCATTTT
CASSQAGGVLGNQPQHF
>TRBV28|TRBJ1-4|-|TRBD1
TGTGCCAGCAGCCTCGACAGGGTCAATGAAAAACTGTTTTTT
CASSLDRVNEKLFF
>TRBV9|TRBJ2-2|-|TRBD2
TGTGCCAGCAGCCCGTGGGCTAGCGGACCTTACGGGGAGCTGTTTTTT
CASSPWASGPYGELFF
>TRBV7-2|TRBJ1-3|-|-
TGTGCCAGCAGCAAAGGGGGGGGGCAGGTCAGGGATCGAAACACCATATATTTT
CASSKGGGQVRDRNTIYF
>TRBV7-9|TRBJ2-7|once|TRBD1
TGTGCCAGCAGCCCTAAGACCGGGACAGGCACCTCCTACAAGCAGTACTTC
CASSPKTGTGTSYKQYF
>TRBV2|TRBJ1-1|few|-
TGTGCCAGCAGTTCAGGAATGAACACTGAAGCTTTCTTT
CASSSGMNTEAFF
>TRBV5-1|TRBJ2-3|-|-
TGCGCCAGCCTTCGACAGCCATCCACAGATACGCAGTATTTT
CASLRQPSTDTQYF
>TRBV7-2|TRBJ1-1|-|TRBD1
TGTGCCAGCAGTTCCGGGACAGGGGGCACTGAAGCTTTCTTT
CASSSGTGGTEAFF
>TRBV15|TRBJ2-5|-|TRBD1
TGTGCCACCAGCAGAGTAACGGGACAGGGGGCTGAGACCCAGTACTTC
CATSRVTGQGAETQYF
>TRBV4-3|TRBJ1-6|-|TRBD1
TGCGCCAGCAGCCAAGATCTGGCAGGGGGAACGGTGAATTCACCCCTCCACTTT
CASSQDLAGGTVNSPLHF
>TRBV30|TRBJ2-3|once|TRBD2
TGTGCCGTTCCACCCCCTCTAGCGGGAGGGCCTTCTGCGCAGTATTTT
CAVPPPLAGGPSAQYF
>TRBV28|TRBJ1-1|-|-
TGTGCCAGCAGTTACAGAACCACTGAAGCTTTCTTT
CASSYRTTEAFF
>TRBV5-4|TRBJ2-1|-|TRBD1
TGTGCCAGCAGCTATGGACAGGGCTCCTACAATGAGCAGTTCTTC
CASSYGQGSYNEQFF
>TRBV18|TRBJ2-2|-|TRBD1
TGTGCCAGCTCACCTTTTCGGACAGGGGAATCCGGGGAGCTGTTTTTT
CASSPFRTGESGELFF
>TRBV9|TRBJ1-1|-|-
TGTGCCAGCAGCGCTATCGAGACTGAAGCTTTCTTT
CASSAIETEAFF
>TRBV5-1|TRBJ2-7|-|TRBD2
TGCGCCAGCAGTTCCTTGGGGGGGGGAGAGCAGTACTTC
CASSSLGGGEQYF
>TRBV30|TRBJ1-1|-|TRBD1
TGTGCCTGGAGTTACTACAGGGGGCTAAACACTGAAGCTTTCTTT
CAWSYYRGLNTEAFF
>TRBV4-1|TRBJ1-1|-|-
TGCGCCAGCAGCCAATTGACAGAGAACACTGAAGCTTTCTTT
CASSQLTENTEAFF
>TRBV9|TRBJ2-7|-|TRBD1
TGTGCCAGCAGCGCCAACCAGGGGGCAGGCTACGAGCAGTACTTC
CASSANQGAGYEQYF
>TRBV28|TRBJ1-2|-|TRBD1
TGTGCCAGCAGTTTAACGGGAACAGGGGGTAGTGGCTACACCTTC
CASSLTGTGGSGYTF